The 20 T cell receptor beta chains below come from one sample, sequenced in a study of molecular identifiers for immune sequencing clone quantification. TCRdb re-analysed the PCR reads in MiXCR, keeping a single row per CDR3 protein. The sample consists of hundreds of thousands of distinct CDR3 sequences, about 25% of them appearing once. The sample taken for sequencing was naive CD8+ T cells from blood, with Jurkat cell RNA spiked in. Subset of the sample: FACS-sorted CD8+CD4-CCR7+CD45RA+ naive T cells. The receptors come from a human donor in good health. Some libraries in this study had Jurkat cell RNA spiked in.

This clonotype was seen repeatedly, ten times or more. V gene TRBV4-3 combines with J gene TRBJ2-7; tentatively, D is TRBD1 or TRBD2 (5 bases each). CDR1 and CDR2 from the germline V gene are LGHNA and YSLEER. V lost 1 base and J 6 bases, leaving 13 bases between the germline ends. The CDR3 spans 14 residues. The DNA for the CDR3 is TGCGCCAGCAGCCAAGGCCTAGGGGCGGGCGAGCAGTACTTC. Translation: CASSQGLGAGEQYF.

This clonotype was observed a single time. The V and J genes are TRBV19 and TRBJ2-3; TRBD1 agrees at 10 bases. V lost 4 bases and J lost 8; bases outside the gene matches: 12. Germline lookup yields CDR1 LNHDA and CDR2 SQIVND (reference sequence). This CDR3 contains 16 residues. CDR3 nucleotides: TGTGCCAGTAGTACGACAGGGGGCCTGGCCGTCGCTACGCAGTATTTT. Translating gives CASSTTGGLAVATQYF.

There are a few counts of this clonotype. The J gene is TRBJ2-3, the V gene TRBV4-3; weak D call: TRBD2 (7 bases). Deletions cut 0 bases from V and 3 bases from J, with 16 bases between. Germline CDR1 and CDR2: LGHNA and YSLEER. CDR3 size: 17 residues. The CDR3 bases are TGCGCCAGCAGCCAAGATCACCAGGGAGGGGGAACAGATACGCAGTATTTT. Its translation: CASSQDHQGGGTDTQYF.

In the case of this clonotype: With a much larger clone just one base away, this may be a read error. The genes are TRBV11-2 and TRBJ2-3; either TRBD1 or TRBD2 may supply D (5 bases each). This CDR3 is 16 amino acids long. Trimming removed 4 bases at V and 0 bases at J, with 14 bases between. Germline loops: CDR1 SGHAT, CDR2 FQNNGV. CDR3 nucleotide sequence: TGTGCCAGCAGCTCATGGGACGGCACTAGCACAGATACGCAGTATTTT. Protein product: CASSSWDGTSTDTQYF. The full variable domain, with the rest looked up from reference TRBV11-2 and TRBJ2-3, is EAGVAQSPRYKIIEKRQSVAFWCNPISGHATLYWYQQILGQGPKLLIQFQNNGVVDDSQLPKDRFSAERLKGVDSTLKIQPAKLEDSAVYLCASSSWDGTSTDTQYFGPGTRLTVL.

The table lists this clonotype with a few counts. The chain combines TRBV12-3 or TRBV12-4 with TRBJ1-2, with D unresolved. Trimming took 5 bases from V and 5 from J, leaving 15 bases between them. This CDR3 is built from 14 residues. The CDR3 nucleotides are TGTGCCAGCAGTACCGACGGTGTCGGTTATGGCTACACCTTC. Its protein is CASSTDGVGYGYTF.

In its sample, this clonotype was seen many times. The chain couples TRBV12-3 or TRBV12-4 to TRBJ1-1; D gene unclear. V lost 1 base, J lost 5 bases, and 11 bases lay in between. The CDR3 has 14 residues. The CDR3 DNA reads as TGTGCCAGCAGTTTAGGTTCGGGTTGGACTGAAGCTTTCTTT. This sequence encodes CASSLGSGWTEAFF.

This clonotype was seen many times. The genes are TRBV20-1 and TRBJ2-7, with no clear D. The CDR3 loop spans 13 amino acids. Between the trimmed V and J ends, which lost 5 bases and 3 bases, there was a span of 14 bases. The germline gives CDR1 DFQATT, CDR2 SNEGSKA (reference sequence). The CDR3 coding sequence is TGCAGTGCTCCTAGTCGGCTAGACTACGAGCAGTACTTC. Amino acids: CSAPSRLDYEQYF.

This clonotype came up a few times. The V gene is TRBV6-2 or TRBV6-3, the J gene TRBJ2-7; weak D call: TRBD2 (6 bases). This CDR3 comprises 16 residues. V lost 2 bases, J lost 2 bases, and 16 bases lay in between. Germline loops: CDR1 MNHEY, CDR2 SVGEGT. CDR3 nucleotides: TGTGCCAGCAGTTACCCCCGATCGGGAGTGACCTACGAGCAGTACTTC. It is translated as CASSYPRSGVTYEQYF.

A note on this clonotype: A read error may be the cause here, since a much bigger clone is one base away. This rearrangement joins TRBV6-5 to TRBJ1-1; a weak D match, TRBD1 (6 bases). CDR3 length equals 14 residues. Germline CDR1 reads MNHEY; CDR2 reads SVGAGI. V gave up 2 bases and J gave up 0 bases, with 7 bases separating them. In nucleotides, the CDR3 is TGTGCCAGCAGTTACGGGGACATGAACACTGAAGCTTTCTTT. This translates into CASSYGDMNTEAFF.

The chain uses TRBV27 and TRBJ2-7, with no clear D. Trimming stripped 4 bases from V and 6 bases from J, with 7 bases between. The CDR3 has 11 residues. Germline values: CDR1 MNHEY, CDR2 SMNVEV (reference sequence). The CDR3 DNA reads TGTGCCAGCAGTTCCCCCCCCGAGCAGTACTTC. Its protein product is CASSSPPEQYF.

This clonotype was seen more than once but under ten times. This chain links TRBV7-9 with TRBJ1-4; D is possibly TRBD1 (5 bases). Germline values: CDR1 SEHNR, CDR2 FQNEAQ (reference sequence). This CDR3 is built from 12 residues. The V end lost 6 bases, the J end lost 7 bases, and 9 bases lay between the germline ends. The CDR3 nucleotides are TGTGCCAGCAGTTCAGGGAGTGAAAAACTGTTTTTT. It translates to CASSSGSEKLFF.

The V and J genes are TRBV19 and TRBJ1-1; D uncertain. The V gene's germline CDR1 is LNHDA and CDR2 SQIVND (reference sequence). Trimming shortened V by 2 bases and J by 6 bases, and 10 bases separated the two germline ends. This CDR3 has 13 residues. The CDR3 spells CASSIFGLPEAFF. CDR3 in DNA: TGTGCCAGTAGTATATTTGGGCTACCTGAAGCTTTCTTT.

The chain joins TRBV5-1 to TRBJ1-1; no reliable D call. Germline V gene lookup returns CDR1 SGHRS and CDR2 YFSETQ. The V and J ends lost 4 bases and 10 bases respectively, with 14 bases between them. The CDR3 totals 12 residues. The CDR3 nucleotides read TGCGCCAGCAGCCCCCTTGGCGAAGCAGCTTTCTTT. Translating gives CASSPLGEAAFF.

The gene calls are TRBV5-5 and TRBJ1-1; D may be TRBD1 (5 bases). V was clipped by 3 bases and J by 4 bases, with 16 bases between them. Germline CDR1 reads SGHKS; CDR2 reads YYEKEE (reference sequence). The CDR3 spans 15 residues. DNA for the CDR3: TGTGCCAGCAGCTCCTGGGACGACGGGGGCACTGAAGCTTTCTTT. It encodes CASSSWDDGGTEAFF.

This clonotype has only a few counts. The chain joins TRBV14 to TRBJ2-2, with TRBD1 identical over 7 bases. Trimming took 4 bases from V and 7 from J; bases not matched to a gene: 9. CDR1 is SGHDN, CDR2 FVKESK, per germline. The CDR3 sequence is 15 residues long. DNA for the CDR3: TGTGCCAGCAGCCCACTCGACAGGGATTTCGGGGAGCTGTTTTTT. As protein: CASSPLDRDFGELFF.

Ten or more counts support this clonotype. This chain links TRBV3-1 with TRBJ2-5; 9 bases agree with TRBD2. CDR1 is LGHDT and CDR2 is YNNKEL in the germline V gene (reference sequence). The CDR3 sequence is 15 residues long. The ends lost 0 bases at V and 5 bases at J; junction bases unmatched: 4. In nucleotides, the CDR3 is TGTGCCAGCAGCCAAGAAGGTAGCGGGAGTGAGACCCAGTACTTC. Translating it yields CASSQEGSGSETQYF.

This clonotype was detected a few times. A much bigger clone sits one base away, suggesting this may be a read error. The chain joins TRBV7-9 to TRBJ2-5, with D unclear. Germline values: CDR1 SEHNR, CDR2 FQNEAQ (reference sequence). The CDR3 contains 13 residues. The CDR3: CASSLSLQEPQYF. In DNA form, the CDR3 reads TGTGCCAGCAGCTTATCCCTTCAAGAGCCCCAGTACTTC. The entire variable domain, with the rest obtained from reference TRBV7-9 and TRBJ2-5, is as follows: DTGVSQNPRHKITKRGQNVTFRCDPISEHNRLYWYRQTLGQGPEFLTYFQNEAQLEKSRLLSDRFSAERPKGSFSTLEIQRTEQGDSAMYLCASSLSLQEPQYFGPGTRLLVL.

In its sample, this clonotype was seen many times. The V gene is TRBV20-1, the J gene TRBJ2-7; the D is unclear. This CDR3 has 13 amino acids. The germline V gene encodes CDR1 DFQATT and CDR2 SNEGSKA (reference sequence). The V end lost 0 bases, the J end lost 1 base, and 7 bases lay between the germline ends. This chain's CDR3 is CSAREGYSYEQYF. The CDR3 bases are TGCAGTGCTAGAGAAGGCTATTCCTACGAGCAGTACTTC.

Comment on this clonotype: This may be a read error, as it is one base from a much larger clone. This chain joins TRBV4-3 and TRBJ2-7, with unresolved D. This CDR3 region has 13 residues. Germline loops: CDR1 LGHNA, CDR2 YSLEER. The CDR3 DNA reads TGCGCCAGCAGCCAAGATTCCGCCTACGAGCTGTACTTC. Translation: CASSQDSAYELYF.

In its sample, this clonotype was seen a few times. The chain couples TRBV2 to TRBJ1-1; a weak D match, TRBD1 (6 bases). V gave up 7 bases and J gave up 5 bases, with 14 bases separating them. The CDR3 is 13 amino acids. CDR1 is SNHLY, CDR2 FYNNEI, per germline. The CDR3 bases are TGTGCCAGCAATCAGGGGACGGGGACTGAAGCTTTCTTT. Its protein is CASNQGTGTEAFF.